Listed below are T cell receptor beta chains from one sample, sequenced in a study of siplizumab effects on memory and regulatory T cells. The repertoire was sequenced with immunoSEQ multiplex PCR; TCRdb's copy has only in-frame clones and lacks some. This repertoire shows some 87,000 clones, around 89% found once; its top ten account for about 15%. The sequencing input was CD4+ T cells sorted from blood. These receptors originate from a human donor in good health. The CDR3 runs from the conserved cysteine through the conserved F or W. Each record gives: clone size, D gene, V gene, J gene, CDR3 DNA, CDR3 protein. D genes are given only for firm matches. Part of the rows lack a size; the others show once, few, many or a class for expanded clones.

NA	NA	TRBV7-9	TRBJ1-3	TGTGCCAGCAGCTCCGGGCCTCCCTCTGGAAACACCATATATTTT	CASSSGPPSGNTIYF
NA	NA	TRBV10-2	TRBJ2-3	TGCGCCAGCAGTGAGCCTGGGTGGGGACACACAGATACGCAGTATTTT	CASSEPGWGHTDTQYF
NA	NA	TRBV6-1	TRBJ2-2	TGTGCCAGCACAAGCGAATCGAACACCGGGGAGCTGTTTTTT	CASTSESNTGELFF
NA	NA	TRBV28	TRBJ2-4	TGTGCCAGCAGTTTTCCCAGGGTAACCAAAAACATTCAGTACTTC	CASSFPRVTKNIQYF
NA	TRBD1	TRBV5-6	TRBJ2-5	TGTGCCAGCAGCAACTTACAGGGGGAGCAAGAGACCCAGTACTTC	CASSNLQGEQETQYF
NA	NA	TRBV10-3	TRBJ1-5	TGTGCCATCAGTGACGGTCAGCTTAGCAATCAGCCCCAGCATTTT	CAISDGQLSNQPQHF
NA	TRBD2	TRBV5-4	TRBJ2-2	TGTGCCAGCAGCCTGAGGACTAGCGGGAACGGGGAGCTGTTTTTT	CASSLRTSGNGELFF
NA	TRBD1	TRBV29-1	TRBJ2-1	TGCAGCGTTCGAGGGACAGGGGGTAACAATGAGCAGTTCTTC	CSVRGTGGNNEQFF
once	NA	TRBV2	TRBJ2-5	TGTGCCAGCAGCCAGGGGCGAGGATCAGAGACCCAGTACTTC	CASSQGRGSETQYF
NA	NA	TRBV7-3	TRBJ2-5	TGTGCCAGCAGCTCGGGATACGGGACCCAGTACTTC	CASSSGYGTQYF
NA	NA	TRBV5-1	TRBJ2-5	TGCGCCAGCAGCCCACGGCAGGGTTGGCTTGAGACCCAGTACTTC	CASSPRQGWLETQYF
NA	NA	TRBV11-3	TRBJ2-2	TGTGCCAGCAGCCCTCGAGTAGCGAACACCGGGGAGCTGTTTTTT	CASSPRVANTGELFF
NA	NA	TRBV11-3	TRBJ2-3	TGTGCCAGCAGCCGAGGGACAAGCAGAAACATCGATACGCAGTATTTT	CASSRGTSRNIDTQYF
NA	NA	TRBV7-2	TRBJ2-1	TGTGCCAGCAGCTCCCCCTCGTTTCACAATGAGCAGTTCTTC	CASSSPSFHNEQFF
NA	NA	TRBV21-1	TRBJ1-2	TGTGCCGCATACACAGGGGACTATGGCTACACCTTC	CAAYTGDYGYTF
NA	NA	TRBV29-1	TRBJ2-1	TGCAGCGTTGAAGTTTTCACCGGGAACCCCCGTTTCAATGAGCAGTTCTTC	CSVEVFTGNPRFNEQFF
NA	TRBD1	TRBV7-9	TRBJ2-1	TGTGCCAGCAGCCCTCGGGACAGGGGGTATGAGCAGTTCTTC	CASSPRDRGYEQFF
few	TRBD1	TRBV5-1	TRBJ1-2	TGCGCCAGCAGGGTGGACAGGGATGATGGCTACACCTTC	CASRVDRDDGYTF
NA	NA	TRBV10-3	TRBJ1-6	TGTGCCATCAGTGAGAATCGGTATAATTCACCCCTCCACTTT	CAISENRYNSPLHF
NA	NA	TRBV4-2	TRBJ2-3	TGTGCCAGCAGCCATTCCGCCACAGATACGCAGTATTTT	CASSHSATDTQYF
once	NA	TRBV19	TRBJ1-1	TGTGCCAGTAGCCCCTTCTCTGCTGAAGCTTTCTTT	CASSPFSAEAFF
NA	NA	TRBV19	TRBJ2-3	TGTGCCAGTAGAGGCAGGGGCCGAAGTACAGATACGCAGTATTTT	CASRGRGRSTDTQYF
NA	TRBD2	TRBV28	TRBJ2-3	TGTGCCAGCAGTTCACGGGCTGGAGGTAGCGGGACTACGCAGTATTTT	CASSSRAGGSGTTQYF
NA	TRBD1	TRBV29-1	TRBJ2-6	TGCAGCGTTCCGGGACAGGGGAGCTCTGGGGCCAACGTCCTGACTTTC	CSVPGQGSSGANVLTF
few	TRBD2	TRBV6-5	TRBJ2-3	TGTGCCAGCAGTTCGCTGACCGGGAGGGATACGCAGTATTTT	CASSSLTGRDTQYF
NA	NA	TRBV9	TRBJ2-7	TGTGCCAGCAGCGTATCAGGGGATATGGGCTCCTACGAGCAGTACTTC	CASSVSGDMGSYEQYF
NA	NA	TRBV9	TRBJ2-3	TGTGCCAGCAGCCCGAGCCAGTTAGGGACGCAGTATTTT	CASSPSQLGTQYF
NA	NA	TRBV5-6	TRBJ2-1	TGTGCCAGCAGCTGGTACAATGAGCAGTTCTTC	CASSWYNEQFF
NA	NA	TRBV15	TRBJ1-1	TGTGCCACCAGCAGGTCGGCGAACACTGAAGCTTTCTTT	CATSRSANTEAFF
NA	NA	TRBV7-8	TRBJ1-4	TGTGCCAGCAGTGGCAGCAATGAAAAACTGTTTTTT	CASSGSNEKLFF
NA	NA	TRBV5-1	TRBJ2-7	TGCGCCAGCAGCTTGGGATGGGGGTCTTACTACGAGCAGTACTTC	CASSLGWGSYYEQYF
NA	TRBD2	TRBV19	TRBJ2-1	TGTGCCAGTAGTATAGCGGGAGGGCCCGGTGATGAGCAGTTCTTC	CASSIAGGPGDEQFF
NA	TRBD2	TRBV11-1	TRBJ2-7	TGTGCCAGCAGCCCCCAGCATAGCGGGAAATACGAGCAGTACTTC	CASSPQHSGKYEQYF
NA	TRBD2	TRBV18	TRBJ2-1	TGTGCCAGCTCACTCGCGGGAGTAAGAACGGATGAGCAGTTCTTC	CASSLAGVRTDEQFF
NA	NA	TRBV7-9	TRBJ2-1	TGTGCCAGCAGCCCCCGGGCGGGTTACAATGAGCCGTTCTTC	CASSPRAGYNEPFF
NA	TRBD1	TRBV19	TRBJ1-1	TGTGCCAGTAGTATTTTGAGACAGGGGGTCACTGAAGCTTTCTTT	CASSILRQGVTEAFF
NA	NA	TRBV5-4	TRBJ2-7	TGTGCCAGCAGCTTGGCGCCAGGGGACTCCTACGAGCAGTACTTC	CASSLAPGDSYEQYF
NA	NA	TRBV29-1	TRBJ1-1	TGCAGCGCCGAACGGGTCCGGCCGAACACTGAAGCTTTCTTT	CSAERVRPNTEAFF
NA	NA	TRBV6-5	TRBJ2-1	TGTGCCAGCAGTTCCCGCTGGACCAGGGCGGCGGATGAGCAGTTCTTC	CASSSRWTRAADEQFF
NA	NA	TRBV6-1	TRBJ2-7	TGTGCCAGCAGTACTATCTACGAGCAGTACTTC	CASSTIYEQYF
NA	TRBD1	TRBV27	TRBJ2-7	TGTGCCTATAGGGGGCAGGGTGACTACGAGCAGTACTTC	CAYRGQGDYEQYF
NA	TRBD2	TRBV7-9	TRBJ2-1	TGTGCCAGCAGCTTAGGGGAGCGGGAGGGCATCTTC	CASSLGEREGIF
NA	NA	TRBV28	TRBJ2-1	TGTGCCACGGGACTCTCCTACAATGAGCAGTTCTTC	CATGLSYNEQFF
NA	TRBD2	TRBV9	TRBJ2-2	TGTGCCAGCAGCGTAGAACTAGCGGGAGTGGACGGGGAGCTGTTTTTT	CASSVELAGVDGELFF